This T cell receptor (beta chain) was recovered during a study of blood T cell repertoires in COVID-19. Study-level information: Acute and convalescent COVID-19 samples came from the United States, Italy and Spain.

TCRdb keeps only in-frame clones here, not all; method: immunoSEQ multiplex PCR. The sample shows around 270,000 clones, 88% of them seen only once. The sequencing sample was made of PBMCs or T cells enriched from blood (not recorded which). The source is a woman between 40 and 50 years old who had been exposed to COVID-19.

CDR3 amino acids: CASSAPGQGNTEAFF. The DNA for the CDR3 is TGTGCCAGCAGCGCGCCGGGACAGGGTAACACTGAAGCTTTCTTT. The chain combines TRBV9 with TRBJ1-1; 9 nucleotides match TRBD1. The CDR3 is 15 amino acids. Germline lookup yields CDR1 SGDLS and CDR2 YYNGEE. The ends lost 3 bases at V and 2 bases at J; junction bases unmatched: 5. Looking up the rest from reference TRBV9 and TRBJ1-1 gives the full variable domain: DSGVTQTPKHLITATGQRVTLRCSPRSGDLSVYWYQQSLDQGLQFLIQYYNGEERAKGNILERFSAQQFPDLHSELNLSSLELGDSALYFCASSAPGQGNTEAFFGQGTRLTVV.